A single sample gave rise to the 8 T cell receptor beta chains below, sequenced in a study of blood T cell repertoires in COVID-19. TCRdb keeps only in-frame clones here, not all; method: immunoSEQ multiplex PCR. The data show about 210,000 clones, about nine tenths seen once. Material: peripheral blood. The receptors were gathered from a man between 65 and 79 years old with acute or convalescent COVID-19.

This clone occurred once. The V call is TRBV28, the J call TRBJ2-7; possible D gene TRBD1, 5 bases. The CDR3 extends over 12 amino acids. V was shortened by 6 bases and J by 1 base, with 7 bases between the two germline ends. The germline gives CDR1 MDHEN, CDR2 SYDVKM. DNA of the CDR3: TGTGCCAGCAGGCGACAGTCCTACGAGCAGTACTTC. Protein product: CASRRQSYEQYF.

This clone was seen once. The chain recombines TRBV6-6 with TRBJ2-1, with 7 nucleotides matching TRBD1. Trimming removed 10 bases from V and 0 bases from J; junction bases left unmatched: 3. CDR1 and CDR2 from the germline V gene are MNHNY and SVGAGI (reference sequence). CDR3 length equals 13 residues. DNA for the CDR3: TGTGCCACCAGGGGGAGCTCCTACAATGAGCAGTTCTTC. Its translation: CATRGSSYNEQFF.

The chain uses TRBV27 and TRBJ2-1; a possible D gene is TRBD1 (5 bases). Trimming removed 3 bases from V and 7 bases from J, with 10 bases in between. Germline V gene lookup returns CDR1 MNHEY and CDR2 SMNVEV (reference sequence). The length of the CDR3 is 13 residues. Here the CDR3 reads CASSFRGLNEQFF. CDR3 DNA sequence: TGTGCCAGCAGTTTTAGGGGCTTGAATGAGCAGTTCTTC.

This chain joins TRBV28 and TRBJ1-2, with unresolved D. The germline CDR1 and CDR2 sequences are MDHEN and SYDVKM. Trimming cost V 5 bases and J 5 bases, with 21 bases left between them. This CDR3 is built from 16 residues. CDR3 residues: CASSPRELLIKYGYTF. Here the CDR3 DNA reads TGTGCCAGCAGTCCCCGGGAGTTACTCATCAAGTATGGCTACACCTTC.

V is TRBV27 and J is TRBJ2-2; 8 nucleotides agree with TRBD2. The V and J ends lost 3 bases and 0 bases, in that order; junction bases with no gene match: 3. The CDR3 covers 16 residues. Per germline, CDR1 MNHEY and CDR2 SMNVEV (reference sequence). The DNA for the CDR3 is TGTGCCAGCAGTTTTTCTAGCGGGTCGAACACCGGGGAGCTGTTTTTT. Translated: CASSFSSGSNTGELFF.

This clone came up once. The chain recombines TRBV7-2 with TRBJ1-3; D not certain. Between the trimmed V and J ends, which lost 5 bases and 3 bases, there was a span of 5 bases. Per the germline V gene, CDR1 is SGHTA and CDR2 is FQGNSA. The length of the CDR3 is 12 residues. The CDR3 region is CASSQNGNTIYF. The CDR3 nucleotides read TGTGCCAGCAGCCAAAATGGAAACACCATATATTTT.

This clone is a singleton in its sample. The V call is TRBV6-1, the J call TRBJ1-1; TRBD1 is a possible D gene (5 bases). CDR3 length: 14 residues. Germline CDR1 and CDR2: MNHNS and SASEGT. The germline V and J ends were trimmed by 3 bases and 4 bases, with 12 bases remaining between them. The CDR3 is CASSDVGGFTEAFF. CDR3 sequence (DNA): TGTGCCAGCAGTGACGTCGGGGGATTCACTGAAGCTTTCTTT.

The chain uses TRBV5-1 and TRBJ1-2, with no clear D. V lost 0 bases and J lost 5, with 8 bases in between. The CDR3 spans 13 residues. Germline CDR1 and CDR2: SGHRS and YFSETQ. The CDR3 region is CASSLGTAYGYTF. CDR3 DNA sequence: TGCGCCAGCAGCTTGGGGACTGCTTATGGCTACACCTTC.